This T cell receptor (beta chain) is drawn from a study of blood T cells in healthy people across ages. Study findings and constraints: Higher diversity, along with more naive CD4+ cells, distinguished long-lived donors from aged donors. Diversity figures based on one million T cells were deemed too low.

Trimming took 5 bases from V and 0 from J, leaving 11 bases between them. The V gene's germline CDR1 is SGHTA and CDR2 FQGNSA. This CDR3 is built from 14 residues. At least ten counts were recorded for this clonotype. The antigen remains undetermined. It was with a sample-barcoded 5' primer and a J-beta primer mix that a second PCR of about 7 to 12 cycles was run. Sequencing yielded, for each sample, at least 2.5 million paired-end reads carrying CDR3. In TCRdb, the 5' RACE reads were re-called with MiXCR into one record per CDR3 protein. The profile covers 650,000 to 700,000 distinct CDR3 sequences, with approximately 30% appearing a single time and approximately 15% taken by the ten largest. PBMCs numbering at least 6.5 million were isolated per sample.

This receptor was obtained from a woman aged 80 or over in good health. The rearrangement joins TRBV7-2 to TRBJ2-7; either TRBD1 or TRBD2 may fit D (6 bases each). The material sequenced was blood. The DNA of the CDR3 is TGTGCCAGCAGCGGGGGGCGGTCCTCCTACGAGCAGTACTTC. This encodes CASSGGRSSYEQYF.